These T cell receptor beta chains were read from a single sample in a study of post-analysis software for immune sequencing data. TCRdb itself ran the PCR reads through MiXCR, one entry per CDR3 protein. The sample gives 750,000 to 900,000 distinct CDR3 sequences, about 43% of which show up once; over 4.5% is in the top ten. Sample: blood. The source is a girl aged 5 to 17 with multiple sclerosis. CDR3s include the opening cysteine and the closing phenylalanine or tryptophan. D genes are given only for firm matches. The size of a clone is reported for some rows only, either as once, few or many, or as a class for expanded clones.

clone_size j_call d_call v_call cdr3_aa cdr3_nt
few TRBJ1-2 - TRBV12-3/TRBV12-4 CASSWTLRVGKRGYTF TGTGCCAGCAGTTGGACCCTCAGGGTCGGCAAGCGTGGCTACACCTTC
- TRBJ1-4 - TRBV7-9 CASSGLLREKLFF TGTGCCAGCTCCGGGTTACTCCGAGAAAAACTGTTTTTT
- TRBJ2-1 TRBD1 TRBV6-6 CASSPPTTDRDNEQFF TGTGCCAGCAGTCCCCCTACGACCGACAGGGACAATGAGCAGTTCTTC
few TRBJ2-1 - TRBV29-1 CGGEGPSDYSEQFF TGCGGCGGGGAAGGCCCTAGCGATTATTCTGAGCAGTTCTTC
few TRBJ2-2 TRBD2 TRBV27 CASSLGREATGELFF TGTGCCAGCAGTTTGGGGCGGGAGGCTACCGGGGAGCTGTTTTTT
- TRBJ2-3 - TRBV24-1 CATSDWGGSSTDTQYF TGTGCCACCAGTGATTGGGGCGGATCTAGCACAGATACGCAGTATTTT
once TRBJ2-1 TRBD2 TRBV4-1 CASSHPGLAGTIEQFF TGCGCCAGCAGCCACCCGGGACTAGCAGGTACAATTGAGCAGTTCTTC
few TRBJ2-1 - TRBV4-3 CASSQYSGDHSYNEQFF TGCGCCAGCAGCCAATACTCCGGGGACCACTCCTACAATGAGCAGTTCTTC
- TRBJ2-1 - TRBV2 CASGLASNNEQFF TGTGCCAGCGGCCTAGCGAGCAACAATGAGCAGTTCTTC
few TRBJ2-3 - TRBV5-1 CTSSDAGTLQQYF TGCACCAGCAGCGACGCCGGGACTCTCCAGCAGTATTTT
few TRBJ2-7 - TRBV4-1 CASSQTELSYEQYF TGCGCCAGCAGCCAAACAGAACTATCCTACGAGCAGTACTTC
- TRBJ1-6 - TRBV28 CASIGSTPSPLHF TGTGCCAGCATAGGCAGTACCCCTTCACCCCTCCACTTT
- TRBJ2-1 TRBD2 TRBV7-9 CASSSRTASGSKNEQFF TGTGCCAGCAGCTCCAGGACTGCTAGCGGGAGTAAGAATGAGCAGTTCTTC
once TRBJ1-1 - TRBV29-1 CSVPGRRYTEAFF TGCAGCGTTCCCGGCAGGAGGTACACTGAAGCTTTCTTT
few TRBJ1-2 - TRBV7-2 CASSLVTEGVYGYTF TGTGCCAGCAGCTTAGTTACAGAAGGAGTCTATGGCTACACCTTC
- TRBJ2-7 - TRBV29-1 CSVESHTYEQYF TGCAGCGTTGAAAGCCATACCTACGAGCAGTACTTC
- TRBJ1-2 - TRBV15 CATSTLGVDYGYTF TGTGCCACCAGCACCCTGGGAGTGGACTATGGCTACACCTTC
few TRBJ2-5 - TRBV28 CASSLEGNHQETQYF TGTGCCAGCAGTTTAGAGGGCAACCACCAAGAGACCCAGTACTTC
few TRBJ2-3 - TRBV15 CATSSFGGMVTQYF TGTGCCACCAGCAGTTTCGGCGGGATGGTTACGCAGTATTTT
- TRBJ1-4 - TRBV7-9 CASSLYYGRGEDEKLFF TGTGCCAGCAGCTTATATTACGGTCGAGGGGAGGATGAAAAACTGTTTTTT
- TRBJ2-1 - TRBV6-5 CASSYSALRAVLTSYNEQFF TGTGCCAGCAGTTACTCGGCCCTCCGGGCTGTATTGACCTCCTACAATGAGCAGTTCTTC
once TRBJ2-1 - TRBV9 CASSVATDSCNEQFF TGTGCCAGCAGCGTAGCTACTGACAGCTGCAATGAGCAGTTCTTC
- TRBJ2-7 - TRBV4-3 CTSSQGSGSGLGEQYF TGCACCAGCAGCCAAGGCTCTGGCAGTGGCCTAGGCGAGCAGTACTTC
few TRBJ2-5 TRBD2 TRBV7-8 CASSLAGLAGREQYF TGTGCCAGCAGCTTAGCGGGACTAGCGGGAAGAGAGCAGTACTTC
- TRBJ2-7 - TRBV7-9 CASSLGTGKAAYEQYF TGTGCCAGCAGCTTAGGAACAGGGAAAGCGGCCTACGAGCAGTACTTC
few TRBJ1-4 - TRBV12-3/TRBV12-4 CASSATGYNEKLFF TGTGCCAGCAGCGCTACAGGGTATAATGAAAAACTGTTTTTT
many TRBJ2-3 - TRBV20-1 CSARRPQGNTQYF TGCAGTGCCCGGAGACCCCAGGGAAATACGCAGTATTTT
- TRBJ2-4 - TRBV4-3 CASSQDRGSGNIQYF TGCGCCAGCAGCCAAGACCGGGGGAGTGGAAACATTCAGTACTTC
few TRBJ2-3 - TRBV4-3 CASSQSGAPDTQYF TGCGCCAGCAGCCAGTCCGGGGCACCAGATACGCAGTATTTT
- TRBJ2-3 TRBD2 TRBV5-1 CASSPTAGVSDTQYF TGCGCCAGCAGCCCCACGGCGGGAGTTTCCGATACGCAGTATTTT
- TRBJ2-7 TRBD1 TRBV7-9 CASSLGVVSGGHEQYF TGTGCCAGCAGCTTAGGGGTCGTGTCAGGGGGCCACGAGCAGTACTTC
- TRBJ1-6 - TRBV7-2 CASSLQGTATNSPLHF TGTGCCAGCAGCTTACAGGGAACCGCGACGAATTCACCCCTCCACTTT
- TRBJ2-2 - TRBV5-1 CASSPRWRGDGDTGELFF TGCGCCAGCAGCCCCAGGTGGAGGGGGGACGGAGACACCGGGGAGCTGTTTTTT
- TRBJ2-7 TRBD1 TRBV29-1 CSVEGGDSSYEQYF TGCAGCGTTGAGGGTGGGGACAGCTCCTACGAGCAGTACTTC
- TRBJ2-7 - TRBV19 CASSIDLHPGEQYF TGTGCCAGTAGTATAGATCTTCACCCCGGCGAGCAGTACTTC
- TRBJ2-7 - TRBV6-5 CASSYRQDYEQYF TGTGCCAGCAGTTACCGGCAGGACTACGAGCAGTACTTC
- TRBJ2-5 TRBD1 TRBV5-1 CASSTGPGTGTQYF TGCGCCAGCAGCACCGGTCCCGGGACAGGGACCCAGTACTTC
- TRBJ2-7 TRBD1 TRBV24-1 CATSDYKTGGDEQYF TGTGCCACCAGTGACTACAAGACAGGGGGCGACGAGCAGTACTTC
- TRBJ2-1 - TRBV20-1 CSASEPSDEQFF TGCAGTGCTAGTGAGCCTAGCGATGAGCAGTTCTTC
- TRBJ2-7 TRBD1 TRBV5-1 CASSYRTGSGEQYF TGCGCCAGCAGCTACCGGACAGGTTCAGGGGAGCAGTACTTC
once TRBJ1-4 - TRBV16 CASSPPQAGNEKLFF TGTGCCAGCAGCCCCCCCCAGGCGGGTAATGAAAAACTGTTTTTT
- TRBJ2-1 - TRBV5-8 CASSFRPGGRRYNEQFF TGTGCCAGCAGCTTTCGCCCAGGCGGACGAAGATACAATGAGCAGTTCTTC
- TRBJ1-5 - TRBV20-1 CSARKGSNQPQHF TGCAGTGCTAGGAAGGGGTCCAATCAGCCCCAGCATTTT
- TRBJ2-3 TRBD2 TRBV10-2 CASSESGPLAGGADTQYF TGCGCCAGCAGTGAGTCAGGCCCCCTAGCGGGAGGGGCAGATACGCAGTATTTT
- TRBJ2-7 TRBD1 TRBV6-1 CASSRPGQGARQLHEQYF TGTGCCAGCAGTCGACCGGGACAGGGGGCGCGACAGTTGCACGAGCAGTACTTC
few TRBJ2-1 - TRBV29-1 CSVDAGMNEQFF TGCAGCGTTGATGCGGGGATGAATGAGCAGTTCTTC